The clone carrying this T cell receptor (beta chain) has more than one count but fewer than ten. Its antigen remains unidentified. This entry belongs to a study of Tregs in tolerant kidney transplant recipients. Whole-study findings and limits: Activated donor B cell expansion appeared to reveal the most relevant donor-specific TCRbeta repertoire.

Recipients received nonmyeloablative bone marrow transplants from related graft donors, with transient mixed chimerism. CD4+CD25+CD127- Tregs, CD4+CD25- non-Tregs, CD4 and CD8 cells were sorted. The assay was immunoSEQ multiplex PCR, and TCRdb's table has in-frame clones only and misses some. The sample carries about 81,000 clones, roughly nine tenths recorded once. The CDR3 has 13 amino acids. V was shortened by 5 bases and J by 3 bases, with 10 bases between the two germline ends. The germline CDR1 and CDR2 sequences are SGHVS and FQNEAQ. This material consisted of CD4+ T cells from blood (PBMCs), taken 24 months after the transplant. This receptor was obtained from a human patient who received a combined kidney and bone marrow transplant. Some T cells here may be from the graft donor. V and J are TRBV7-8 and TRBJ1-2; D possibly corresponds to TRBD1 (5 bases). CDR3 sequence (DNA): TGTGCCAGCAGCCCAAGGGGCGACTATGGCTACACCTTC. This translates into CASSPRGDYGYTF.